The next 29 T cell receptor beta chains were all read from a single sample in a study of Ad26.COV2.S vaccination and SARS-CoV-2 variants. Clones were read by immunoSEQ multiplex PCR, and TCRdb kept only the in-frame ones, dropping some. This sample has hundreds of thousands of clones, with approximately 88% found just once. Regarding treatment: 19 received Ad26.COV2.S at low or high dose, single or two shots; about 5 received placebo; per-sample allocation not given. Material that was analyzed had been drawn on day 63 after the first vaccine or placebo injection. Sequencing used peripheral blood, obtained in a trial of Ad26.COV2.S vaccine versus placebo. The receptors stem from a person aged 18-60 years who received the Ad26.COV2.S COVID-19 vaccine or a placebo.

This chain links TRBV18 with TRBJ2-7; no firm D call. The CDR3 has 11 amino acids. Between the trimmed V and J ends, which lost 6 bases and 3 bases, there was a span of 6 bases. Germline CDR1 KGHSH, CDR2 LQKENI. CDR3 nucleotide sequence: TGTGCCAGCTCGAAGAACTACGAGCAGTACTTC. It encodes CASSKNYEQYF.

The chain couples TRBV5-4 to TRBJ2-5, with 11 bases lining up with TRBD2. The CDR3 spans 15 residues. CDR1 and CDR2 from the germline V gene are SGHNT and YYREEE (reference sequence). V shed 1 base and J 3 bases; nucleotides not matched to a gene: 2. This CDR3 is CASSLLAGGKETQYF. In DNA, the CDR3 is TGTGCCAGCAGCTTGTTAGCGGGAGGGAAAGAGACCCAGTACTTC.

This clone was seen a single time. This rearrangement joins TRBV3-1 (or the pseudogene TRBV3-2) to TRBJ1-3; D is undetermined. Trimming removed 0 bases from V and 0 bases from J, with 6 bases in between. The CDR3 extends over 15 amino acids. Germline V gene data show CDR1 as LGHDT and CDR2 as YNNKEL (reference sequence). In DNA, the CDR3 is TGTGCCAGCAGCCAAGACTTGGTCTCTGGAAACACCATATATTTT. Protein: CASSQDLVSGNTIYF.

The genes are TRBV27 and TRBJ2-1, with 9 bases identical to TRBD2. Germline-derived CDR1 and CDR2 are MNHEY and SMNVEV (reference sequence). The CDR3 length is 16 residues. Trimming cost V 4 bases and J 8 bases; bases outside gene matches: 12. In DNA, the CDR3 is TGTGCCAGCAGTTCGGGGGCCTGGCGGGGGGGCTATGAGCAGTTCTTC. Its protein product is CASSSGAWRGGYEQFF.

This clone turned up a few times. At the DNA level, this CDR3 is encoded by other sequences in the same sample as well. For the CDR3, the DNA is TGTGCCAGCAGCTTGTCGGGACTCCTCACAGATACGCAGTATTTT. Its translation: CASSLSGLLTDTQYF. This chain links TRBV11-3 with TRBJ2-3; tentatively, D is TRBD2 (6 bases). CDR3 length: 15 amino acids. Between the trimmed V and J ends, which lost 3 bases and 2 bases, there was a span of 12 bases. In germline, CDR1 is SGHNT, CDR2 YENEEA. Based on the CDR3 plus reference TRBV11-3 and TRBJ2-3, the full variable domain is EAGVVQSPRYKIIEKKQPVAFWCNPISGHNTLYWYLQNLGQGPELLIRYENEEAVDDSQLPKDRFSAERLKGVDSTLKIQPAELGDSAVYLCASSLSGLLTDTQYFGPGTRLTVL.

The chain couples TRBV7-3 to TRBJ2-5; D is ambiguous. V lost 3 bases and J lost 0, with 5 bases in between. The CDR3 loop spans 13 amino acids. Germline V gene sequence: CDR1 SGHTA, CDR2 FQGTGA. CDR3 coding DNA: TGTGCCAGCAGCTTTGGGCACCAAGAGACCCAGTACTTC. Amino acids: CASSFGHQETQYF.

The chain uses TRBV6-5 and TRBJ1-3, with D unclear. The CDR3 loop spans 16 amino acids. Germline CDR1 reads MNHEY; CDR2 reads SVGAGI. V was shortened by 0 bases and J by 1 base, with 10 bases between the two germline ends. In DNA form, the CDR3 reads TGTGCCAGCAGTTACTCGAATTCGGGTTCTGGAAACACCATATATTTT. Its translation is CASSYSNSGSGNTIYF.

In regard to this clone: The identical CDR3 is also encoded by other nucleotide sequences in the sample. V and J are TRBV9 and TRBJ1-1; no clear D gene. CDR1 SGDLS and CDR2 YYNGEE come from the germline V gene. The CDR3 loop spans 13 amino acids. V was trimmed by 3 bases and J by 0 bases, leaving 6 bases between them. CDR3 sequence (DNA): TGTGCCAGCAGCGGCACGGTGAACACTGAAGCTTTCTTT. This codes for CASSGTVNTEAFF.

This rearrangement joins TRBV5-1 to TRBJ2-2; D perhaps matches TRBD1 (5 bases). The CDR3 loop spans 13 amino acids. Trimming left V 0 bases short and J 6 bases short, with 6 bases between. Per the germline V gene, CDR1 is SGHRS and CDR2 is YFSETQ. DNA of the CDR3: TGCGCCAGCAGCTTGGAAGGGGCCGGGGAGCTGTTTTTT. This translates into CASSLEGAGELFF.

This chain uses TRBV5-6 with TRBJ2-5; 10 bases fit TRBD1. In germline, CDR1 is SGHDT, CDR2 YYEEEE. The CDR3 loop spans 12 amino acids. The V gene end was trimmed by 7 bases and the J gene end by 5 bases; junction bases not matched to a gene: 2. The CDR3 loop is CASGGQGETQYF. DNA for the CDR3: TGTGCCAGCGGGGGACAGGGGGAGACCCAGTACTTC.

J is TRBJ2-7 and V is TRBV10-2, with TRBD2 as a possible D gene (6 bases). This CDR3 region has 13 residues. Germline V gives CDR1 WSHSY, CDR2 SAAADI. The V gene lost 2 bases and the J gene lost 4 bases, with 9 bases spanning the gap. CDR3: CASSEAGRYEQYF. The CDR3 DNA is TGCGCCAGCAGTGAGGCAGGGAGGTACGAGCAGTACTTC.

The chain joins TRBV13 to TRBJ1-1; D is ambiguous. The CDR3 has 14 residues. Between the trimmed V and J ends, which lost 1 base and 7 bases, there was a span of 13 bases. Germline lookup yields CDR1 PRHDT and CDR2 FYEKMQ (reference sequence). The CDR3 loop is CASSLAGQADEAFF. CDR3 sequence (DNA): TGTGCCAGCAGCTTAGCGGGTCAGGCTGATGAAGCTTTCTTT.

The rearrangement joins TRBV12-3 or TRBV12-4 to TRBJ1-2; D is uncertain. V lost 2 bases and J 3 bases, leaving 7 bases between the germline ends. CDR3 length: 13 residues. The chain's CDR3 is CASSLPVDYGYTF. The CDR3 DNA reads TGTGCCAGCAGTTTACCCGTAGACTATGGCTACACCTTC.

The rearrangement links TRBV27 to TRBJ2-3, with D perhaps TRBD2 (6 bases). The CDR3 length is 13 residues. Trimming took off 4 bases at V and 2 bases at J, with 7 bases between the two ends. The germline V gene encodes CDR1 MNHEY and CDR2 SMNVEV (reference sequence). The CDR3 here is CASSWRDTDTQYF. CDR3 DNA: TGTGCCAGCAGTTGGCGGGACACAGATACGCAGTATTTT.

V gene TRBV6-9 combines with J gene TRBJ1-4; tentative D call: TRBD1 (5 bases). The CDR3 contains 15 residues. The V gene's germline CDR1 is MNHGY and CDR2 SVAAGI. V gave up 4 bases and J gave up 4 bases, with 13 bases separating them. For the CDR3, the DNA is TGTGCCAGCAGTTCCCCTTGGGGGGGTAATGAAAAACTGTTTTTT. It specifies CASSSPWGGNEKLFF.

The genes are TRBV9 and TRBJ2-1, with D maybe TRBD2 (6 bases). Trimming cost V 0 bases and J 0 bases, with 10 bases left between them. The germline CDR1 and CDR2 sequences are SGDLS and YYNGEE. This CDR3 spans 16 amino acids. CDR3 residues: CASSVVSGVSYNEQFF. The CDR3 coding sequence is TGTGCCAGCAGCGTAGTTAGCGGAGTCTCCTACAATGAGCAGTTCTTC.

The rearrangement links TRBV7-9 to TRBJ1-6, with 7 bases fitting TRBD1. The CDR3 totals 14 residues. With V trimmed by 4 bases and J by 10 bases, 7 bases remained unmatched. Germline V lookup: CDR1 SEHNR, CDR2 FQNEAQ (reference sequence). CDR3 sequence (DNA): TGTGCCAGCAGCTCGACAGGGAATGGGTCACCCCTCCACTTT. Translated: CASSSTGNGSPLHF. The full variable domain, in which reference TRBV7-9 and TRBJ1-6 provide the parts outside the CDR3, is DTGVSQNPRHKITKRGQNVTFRCDPISEHNRLYWYRQTLGQGPEFLTYFQNEAQLEKSRLLSDRFSAERPKGSFSTLEIQRTEQGDSAMYLCASSSTGNGSPLHFGNGTRLTVT.

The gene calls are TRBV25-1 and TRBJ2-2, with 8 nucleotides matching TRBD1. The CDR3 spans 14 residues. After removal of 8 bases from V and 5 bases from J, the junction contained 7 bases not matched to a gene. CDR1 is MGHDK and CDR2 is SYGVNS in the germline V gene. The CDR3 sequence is CASYGQGQTGELFF. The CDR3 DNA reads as TGTGCCAGCTATGGACAGGGACAAACCGGGGAGCTGTTTTTT.

CDR3 amino acids: CASSSGTGFTEKLFF. The CDR3 coding sequence is TGTGCCAGCAGCTCCGGGACAGGGTTTACTGAAAAACTGTTTTTT. The chain uses TRBV7-2 and TRBJ1-4; 9 positions match TRBD1. V lost 4 bases, J lost 7 bases, and 7 bases stayed unmatched. The germline V gene encodes CDR1 SGHTA and CDR2 FQGNSA. The CDR3 has 15 amino acids.

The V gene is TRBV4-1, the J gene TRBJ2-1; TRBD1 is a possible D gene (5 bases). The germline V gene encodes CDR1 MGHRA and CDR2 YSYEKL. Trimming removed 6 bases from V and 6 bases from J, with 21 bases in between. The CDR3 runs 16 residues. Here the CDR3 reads CASRHSGNRCGNEQFF. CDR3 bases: TGCGCCAGCAGGCACTCAGGGAACAGGTGTGGCAATGAGCAGTTCTTC.

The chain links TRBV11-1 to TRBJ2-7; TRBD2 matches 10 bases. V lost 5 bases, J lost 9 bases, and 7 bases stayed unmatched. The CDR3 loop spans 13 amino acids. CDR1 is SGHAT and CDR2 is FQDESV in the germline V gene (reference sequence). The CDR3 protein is CASSRSGGTRQYF. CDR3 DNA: TGTGCCAGCAGCCGTAGCGGGGGGACCCGGCAGTACTTC.

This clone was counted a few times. For the CDR3, the DNA is TGCGCCAGCAGCTTGGGAGACGGTGCCAATAATTCACCCCTCCACTTT. The encoded protein is CASSLGDGANNSPLHF. The rearrangement uses TRBV5-1 and TRBJ1-6; D remains unclear. Germline values: CDR1 SGHRS, CDR2 YFSETQ. This CDR3 is built from 16 residues. Trimming left V 0 bases short and J 5 bases short, with 12 bases between.

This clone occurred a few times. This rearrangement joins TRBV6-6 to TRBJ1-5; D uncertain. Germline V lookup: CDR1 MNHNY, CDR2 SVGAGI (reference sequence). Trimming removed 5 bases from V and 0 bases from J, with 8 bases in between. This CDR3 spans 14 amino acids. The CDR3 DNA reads TGTGCCAGCAGTCCGGACCATAGCAATCAGCCCCAGCATTTT. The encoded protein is CASSPDHSNQPQHF.

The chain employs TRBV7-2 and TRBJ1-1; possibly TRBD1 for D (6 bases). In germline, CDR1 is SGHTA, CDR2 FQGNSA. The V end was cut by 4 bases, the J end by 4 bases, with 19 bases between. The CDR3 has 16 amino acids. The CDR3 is CASSSVPTRGATEAFF. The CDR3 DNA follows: TGTGCCAGCAGCTCGGTGCCGACACGGGGGGCCACTGAAGCTTTCTTT.

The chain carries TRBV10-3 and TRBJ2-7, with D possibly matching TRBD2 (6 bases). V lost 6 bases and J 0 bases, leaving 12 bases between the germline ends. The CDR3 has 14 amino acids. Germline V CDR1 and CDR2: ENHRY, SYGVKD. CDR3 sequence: CAIRSSGVSYEQYF. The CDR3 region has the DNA TGTGCCATCAGAAGTAGCGGTGTCTCCTACGAGCAGTACTTC.

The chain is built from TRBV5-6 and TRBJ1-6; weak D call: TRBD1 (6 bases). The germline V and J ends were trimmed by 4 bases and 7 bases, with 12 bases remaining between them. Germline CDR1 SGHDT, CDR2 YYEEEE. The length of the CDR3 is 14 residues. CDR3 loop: CASSRGGHNSPLHF. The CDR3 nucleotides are TGTGCCAGCAGCCGCGGGGGGCACAATTCACCCCTCCACTTT.

CDR3 loop: CASSDLSGANVLTF. For the CDR3, the DNA is TGCGCCAGCAGCGACCTCTCTGGGGCCAACGTCCTGACTTTC. The gene calls are TRBV5-1 and TRBJ2-6; unclear D gene. V lost 4 bases and J lost 0, with 5 bases in between. CDR3 size: 14 residues. CDR1 and CDR2 (germline): SGHRS, YFSETQ.

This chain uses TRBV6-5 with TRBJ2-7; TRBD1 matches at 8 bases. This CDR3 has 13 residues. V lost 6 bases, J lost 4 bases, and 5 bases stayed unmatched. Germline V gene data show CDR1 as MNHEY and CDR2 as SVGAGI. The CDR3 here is CASSRTGQYEQYF. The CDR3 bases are TGTGCCAGCAGCCGGACAGGGCAATACGAGCAGTACTTC.

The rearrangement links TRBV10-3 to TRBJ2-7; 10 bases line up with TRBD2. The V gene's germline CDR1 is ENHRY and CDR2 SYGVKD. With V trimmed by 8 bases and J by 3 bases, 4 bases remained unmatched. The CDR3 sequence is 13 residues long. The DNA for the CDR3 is TGTGCCATCGCTTTAGCGGGAGGCTACGAGCAGTACTTC. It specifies CAIALAGGYEQYF.